The rows below give T cell receptor beta chains drawn from one sample of a study of blood T cell repertoires in COVID-19. Some clones are missing from TCRdb's copy, which holds only in-frame ones; the method was immunoSEQ multiplex PCR. The repertoire has 250,000 to 300,000 clones, 70% to 90% of them found once; the top ten carry roughly 4%. Sequenced: peripheral blood. The receptor source for this set is a man between 18 and 29 years old with active or convalescent COVID-19. Both conserved end residues are trimmed from each CDR3. Fields, in order: CDR3 length, V gene, CDR3 protein.

11 TRBV19 ASRRGGTDTQY
9 TRBV30 AWSTTDTQY
12 TRBV10-3 AISAQVTNEKLF
18 TRBV28 ASSTSRGRFMSSYNSPLH
12 TRBV6-5 ASRGGWVDYEQY
14 TRBV2 ASSDSTLLITDTQY
12 TRBV10-1 ASSDRGNNSPLH
14 TRBV10-1 ASSTGGASAGTEAF
13 TRBV4-2 ASSQSEAGGYEQY
12 TRBV5-1 ASSFQGRTGELF
12 TRBV6-5 ASSTGGGGSPLH
16 TRBV5-5 ASSLVPPGTGGLYGYT
13 TRBV6-5 ASRTSGNPGGEQF
11 TRBV30 AWSGGGATEAF
11 TRBV27 ASSLSPSHEQY
13 TRBV7-9 ASSLAREPYSPTT
12 TRBV27 ASSFAGSTDTQY
12 TRBV5-5 ASSRQADGNTIY
13 TRBV5-1 ASRSGADYNSPLH
13 TRBV13 ASSLGGGPTDTQY
12 TRBV5-1 ASSSRQVPGELF
10 TRBV6-2/TRBV6-3 ASSSHLETQY
12 TRBV12-5 ASARDTKNYGYT
14 TRBV9 ASSVGNRGANYGYT
13 TRBV5-4 ASSHQGMTNTEAF
13 TRBV19 ASTIGTGGNQPQH
13 TRBV7-3 ASSILAGSADTQY
13 TRBV28 ASRIPGPSNQPQH
17 TRBV10-2 ASSDDGGSGRGILTEAF
10 TRBV12-3/TRBV12-4 ASSLQGHGYT
11 TRBV19 ASTGLGTDTQY
12 TRBV19 ASSRGLAAYEQY
13 TRBV28 ASKDGSSYNSPLH
13 TRBV18 ASSPNRGRGETQY
11 TRBV7-2 ASSLDRGYGYT
13 TRBV2 ASSHELSGANVLT
12 TRBV2 ASSETISKGKLF
11 TRBV19 AISQGAAQPQH
10 TRBV7-9 ASSPVGGTQY
12 TRBV9 ASSGSDSRDEQY
12 TRBV4-1 ASSQEGWEYEQY
12 TRBV11-3 ASSLVRSTEEAF
15 TRBV11-3 ASSLTPRGSGKETQY
12 TRBV6-1 ASRSQDSNQPQH
14 TRBV7-2 ASSPGQGVQYSPLH
12 TRBV7-2 ASSSGQGSDTQY
12 TRBV7-2 ASSFGYYTDTQY
14 TRBV7-6 ASSLVVDGGTGELF